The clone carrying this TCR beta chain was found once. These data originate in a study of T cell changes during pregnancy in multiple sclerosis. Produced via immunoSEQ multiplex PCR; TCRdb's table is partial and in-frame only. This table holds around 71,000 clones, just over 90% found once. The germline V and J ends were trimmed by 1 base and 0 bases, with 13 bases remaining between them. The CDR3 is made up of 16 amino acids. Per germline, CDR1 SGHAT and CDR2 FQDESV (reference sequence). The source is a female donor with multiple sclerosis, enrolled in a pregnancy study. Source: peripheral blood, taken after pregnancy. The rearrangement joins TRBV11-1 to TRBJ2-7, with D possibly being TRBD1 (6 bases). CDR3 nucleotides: TGTGCCAGCAGCTTAGAGGGGGACGGAAGCTCCTACGAGCAGTACTTC. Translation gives CASSLEGDGSSYEQYF.